This T cell receptor beta chain was found in a study of identical twins (TCRdb year 2016). A note on the overall study: To test whether fetal clonotypes persist, this study deep-sequenced TCR alpha and beta repertoires from monozygotic twins, from unrelated adults of various ages, and from cord blood. To rule out contamination, the twin experiments were replicated at different times with different library preparation protocols. Overall study outcomes, separate from this receptor: Zero-insertion analyses could be partly confounded by invariant T cells such as MAIT and iNKT, although diverse VJ usage argued against such confounding for most clonotypes. Compared with coincidental sharing between unrelated individuals, an excess of low generation-probability sequences was observed among out-of-frame TCR alpha sequences shared between twins. Fewer insertions were carried by abundant cord blood beta clonotypes; a weaker similar trend was observed in young adult naive repertoires, while no such trend was observed in memory repertoires. The excess sharing between twins in beta out-of-frame sequences was weaker because fewer shared sequences reduced the signal-to-noise ratio. In monozygotic twins, recombination models systematically underestimated out-of-frame TCR alpha sharing, but the models matched the sharing seen between unrelated individuals. Conclusions relied on cross-sectional statistical analysis, since the same donors could not be followed over many years.

Notes on this clonotype: Its recognized antigen is unknown. No clone much larger than this one lies a single base away; base qualities are absent.

Every donor was a healthy Caucasian. Three pairs of female monozygotic twins, all aged about 18 to 30 years, were included in the twin cohort. The RNA used for TCR libraries was isolated from peripheral blood mononuclear cells. V loses 0 bases of germline sequence and J loses 7 bases, and the interval between the two ends is 19 bases. The CDR3, cysteine through phenylalanine, is 17 amino acids long. The read is trimmed to its CDR3 DNA, 51 bases read in frame from base 1. The germline V gene encodes CDR1 SGHRS and CDR2 YFSETQ. Library preparation employed 5' RACE. Sequencing relied on an Illumina HiSeq 2000. A universal primer binding site was added through template switching, and the final cDNA carried a unique molecular identifier so that TCR cDNA molecules could be counted accurately. Specific primers in the conserved constant-segment region were used to synthesize first-strand cDNA for the TCR alpha and beta chains. Each cDNA library was double barcoded, with a SMART-Mk sample barcode plus Illumina barcodes, to control for contamination. TruSeq adapter sequences and Illumina sample barcodes were added in two successive PCR steps. The TCR alpha and beta cDNA libraries were sequenced on the Illumina HiSeq platform using custom primers. In the paper's pipeline: MiGEC processed the raw reads to extract unique molecular identifiers, while MiXCR was used to determine the CDR3 positions. Recombination models were inferred per individual with the repgenHMM and IGoR tools using an EM algorithm. The tcR package in R was used for shared clonotype analysis, with sharing normalized by the product of cloneset sizes. To study raw recombination without the effects of thymic and clonal selection, out-of-frame nonproductive sequences were analyzed. Clones were called with MiXCR by TCRdb after fastp trimmed the public reads at Q25, and only in-frame beta chains were retained. Entries are consolidated by CDR3 protein sequence, retaining the most common genes and DNA. TCRdb, not the authors, supplied the V and J calls. A total of approximately 680,000 distinct CDR3 sequences appear in this sample, under 8.5% of them only once. The ten largest clones capture less than 2% of the sample.

These data also formed part of another study, on yellow fever vaccine responses in identical twins. Drawing on the second study: The authors reported that the T cell response to vaccination in identical twins appeared partly convergent and partly personalized. In the study, vaccine-responding T cell clones were precisely tracked in identical twins.

In this chain, TRBV5-1 is recombined with TRBJ1-4; TRBD1 might be the D gene, on 5 matching bases. Sequencing was performed on PBMCs. The TCR originated in a woman between 18 and 29 years old in good health. This receptor has the CDR3 CASSLGGATAVPEKLFF. The bases read TGCGCCAGCAGCTTGGGTGGGGCGACAGCCGTTCCTGAAAAACTGTTTTTT.